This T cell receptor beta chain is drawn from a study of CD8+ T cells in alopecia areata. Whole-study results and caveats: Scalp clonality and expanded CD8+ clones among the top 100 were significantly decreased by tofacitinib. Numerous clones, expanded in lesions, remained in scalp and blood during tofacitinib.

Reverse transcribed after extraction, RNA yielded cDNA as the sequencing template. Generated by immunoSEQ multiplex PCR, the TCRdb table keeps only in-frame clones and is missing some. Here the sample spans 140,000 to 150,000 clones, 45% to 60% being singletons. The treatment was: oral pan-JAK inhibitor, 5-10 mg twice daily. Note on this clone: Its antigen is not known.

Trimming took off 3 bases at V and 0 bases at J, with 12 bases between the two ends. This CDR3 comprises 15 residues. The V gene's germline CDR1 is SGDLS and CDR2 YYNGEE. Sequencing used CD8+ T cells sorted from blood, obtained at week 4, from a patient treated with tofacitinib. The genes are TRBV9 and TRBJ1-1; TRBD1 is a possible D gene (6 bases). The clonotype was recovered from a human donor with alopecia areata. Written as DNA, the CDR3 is TGTGCCAGCAGCGATTACAGGGAGGTGAACACTGAAGCTTTCTTT. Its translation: CASSDYREVNTEAFF.